Detailed here is one TCR beta chain. What it recognizes is unknown. The repertoire was sequenced with immunoSEQ multiplex PCR; TCRdb's copy has only in-frame clones and lacks some. The data contain 24,000 or so clones, around 70% of them seen just once; the ten biggest clones take up about 3.5%. These data originate in a study of radiotherapy plus CTLA-4 blockade in lung cancer. Study findings and constraints: Radiotherapy was combined with ipilimumab, and tumor-derived TCR clones then expanded in blood.

CDR3 size: 14 residues. Per germline, CDR1 SNHLY and CDR2 FYNNEI. The junction had 4 bases not matched to a gene; V was cut back by 4 bases and J by 5 bases. The TCR sequence derives from a human donor with non-small cell lung cancer who had stable disease on radiotherapy plus ipilimumab. The chain employs TRBV2 and TRBJ1-1; 10 nucleotides match TRBD1. The input for sequencing was peripheral blood, taken from a patient treated with radiotherapy plus ipilimumab. The chain's CDR3 is CASSGQGALTEAFF. CDR3 sequence (DNA): TGTGCCAGCAGTGGACAGGGGGCGCTTACTGAAGCTTTCTTT.